A selection of T cell receptor beta chains follows, all from one sample in a study of T cell changes during pregnancy in multiple sclerosis. Method: immunoSEQ multiplex PCR; TCRdb's copy keeps in-frame clones and lacks some. The sample shows about 28,000 clones, around 92% of them seen only once. This specimen consisted of peripheral blood, obtained in the first trimester of pregnancy. The receptors stem from a female donor in good health, enrolled as a control in a pregnancy study. The CDR3 runs from the conserved cysteine through the conserved F or W. A D gene is named only where the DNA matches it firmly. The size field is filled for only some rows; it gives once, few, many or a size class.

d_call | j_call | v_call | clone_size | cdr3_aa | cdr3_nt
. | TRBJ2-7 | TRBV4-3 | . | CASSQDLGGYEQYF | TGCGCCAGCAGCCAAGACTTGGGGGGCTACGAGCAGTACTTC
TRBD2 | TRBJ2-3 | TRBV2 | . | CASSWTSGREDTQYF | TGTGCCAGCAGTTGGACTAGCGGGAGGGAAGATACGCAGTATTTT
. | TRBJ1-1 | TRBV11-3 | few | CASTPAGAVGAFF | TGTGCCAGCACCCCTGCAGGGGCTGTCGGAGCTTTCTTT
. | TRBJ2-5 | TRBV5-1 | . | CASSVGGALAGTQYF | TGCGCCAGCTCGGTGGGGGGGGCCCTGGCTGGGACCCAGTACTTC
TRBD1 | TRBJ2-5 | TRBV4-2 | . | CASSPGGTGNIQETQYF | TGTGCCAGCAGCCCAGGGGGAACGGGGAACATACAAGAGACCCAGTACTTC
. | TRBJ1-4 | TRBV19 | . | CASSIGGSTNEKLFF | TGTGCCAGTAGTATCGGGGGATCGACTAATGAAAAACTGTTTTTT
. | TRBJ1-4 | TRBV21-1 | . | CASSKSHNGGEKLFF | TGTGCCAGCAGCAAATCCCACAACGGCGGGGAAAAACTGTTTTTT
TRBD2 | TRBJ2-1 | TRBV7-2 | . | CASSLSGGSIYEQFF | TGTGCCAGCAGCTTATCTGGCGGGAGTATTTACGAGCAGTTCTTC
. | TRBJ2-7 | TRBV5-4 | . | CASSLDGYEQYF | TGTGCCAGCAGCTTGGACGGCTACGAGCAGTACTTC
. | TRBJ1-1 | TRBV9 | few | CASSVGGLVTEAFF | TGTGCCAGCAGCGTAGGGGGCTTGGTCACTGAAGCTTTCTTT
TRBD1 | TRBJ1-1 | TRBV9 | . | CASTALGGVSNTEAFF | TGTGCCAGCACCGCATTAGGGGGCGTGTCGAACACTGAAGCTTTCTTT
TRBD2 | TRBJ2-3 | TRBV6-1 | . | CAHGTSGTQTDTQYF | TGTGCCCATGGAACTAGCGGGACGCAGACAGATACGCAGTATTTT
TRBD1 | TRBJ1-2 | TRBV5-5 | . | CASTLLGQGNGYTF | TGTGCCAGCACCCTTCTCGGACAGGGAAATGGCTACACCTTC
TRBD2 | TRBJ2-3 | TRBV7-9 | . | CASSLHLTSGEGGTDTQYF | TGTGCCAGCAGCTTACACCTAACTAGCGGAGAAGGAGGCACAGATACGCAGTATTTT
. | TRBJ2-7 | TRBV7-6 | . | CASSLKEFDEQYF | TGTGCCAGCAGCTTAAAGGAGTTCGACGAGCAGTACTTC
TRBD2 | TRBJ2-2 | TRBV5-6 | . | CASSPPGGAGTGELFF | TGTGCCAGCAGCCCACCCGGGGGGGCGGGGACCGGGGAGCTGTTTTTT
TRBD1 | TRBJ1-1 | TRBV28 | . | CASSPRGRGNTEAFF | TGTGCCAGCAGTCCCAGGGGGCGGGGAAACACTGAAGCTTTCTTT
TRBD2 | TRBJ2-1 | TRBV6-4 | . | CASSVKLAGESEQFF | TGTGCCAGCAGTGTGAAGCTAGCGGGAGAATCTGAGCAGTTCTTC
. | TRBJ1-2 | TRBV7-9 | . | CASSLGLGDSGYTF | TGTGCCAGCAGCTTAGGTCTGGGGGACTCTGGCTACACCTTC
TRBD2 | TRBJ2-7 | TRBV4-3 | . | CASSQGTSGTYEQYF | TGCGCCAGCAGCCAAGGTACTAGCGGGACGTACGAGCAGTACTTC
. | TRBJ1-4 | TRBV15 | . | CATSSMGGLNEKLFF | TGTGCCACCAGCAGCATGGGGGGGCTAAATGAAAAACTGTTTTTT
TRBD1 | TRBJ1-1 | TRBV30 | . | CAYRQGNTEAFF | TGTGCCTACCGACAGGGGAACACTGAAGCTTTCTTT
TRBD1 | TRBJ1-4 | TRBV7-8 | . | CASSSRTGDRGFSNEKLFF | TGTGCCAGCAGCTCCCGAACGGGGGACAGGGGATTTAGTAATGAAAAACTGTTTTTT
TRBD1 | TRBJ2-1 | TRBV6-5 | . | CASTNDRGLNEQFF | TGTGCCAGCACAAATGACAGGGGTCTCAATGAGCAGTTCTTC
TRBD1 | TRBJ1-5 | TRBV7-2 | . | CASSLNRGGNQPQHF | TGTGCCAGCAGCTTAAACAGGGGGGGCAATCAGCCCCAGCATTTT
TRBD2 | TRBJ2-7 | TRBV6-1 | once | CASRSSGTKKYEQYF | TGTGCCAGCAGGAGTAGCGGGACTAAAAAGTACGAGCAGTACTTC
TRBD1 | TRBJ1-3 | TRBV5-6 | . | CASSFGQEHTIYF | TGTGCCAGCAGCTTTGGACAGGAACACACCATATATTTT
. | TRBJ1-1 | TRBV19 | . | CASSIGVNTEAFF | TGTGCCAGTAGTATCGGAGTGAACACTGAAGCTTTCTTT
. | TRBJ2-1 | TRBV9 | once | CASSVIASNEQFF | TGTGCCAGCAGCGTAATAGCGAGCAATGAGCAGTTCTTC
. | TRBJ2-5 | TRBV29-1 | . | CSVETGQGTQYF | TGCAGCGTGGAGACAGGCCAAGGGACCCAGTACTTC
. | TRBJ1-1 | TRBV15 | . | CATISRGNGLSMNTEAFF | TGTGCCACCATCTCCAGGGGAAACGGGCTAAGCATGAACACTGAAGCTTTCTTT
. | TRBJ2-1 | TRBV20-1 | . | CSARGRQEFF | TGCAGTGCTAGGGGGCGCCAGGAGTTCTTC
TRBD1 | TRBJ1-6 | TRBV9 | . | CASSVGDSYNSPLHF | TGTGCCAGCAGCGTAGGGGACAGCTATAATTCACCCCTCCACTTT
TRBD1 | TRBJ1-1 | TRBV19 | few | CASTPDRATEAFF | TGTGCCAGTACCCCAGACAGGGCCACTGAAGCTTTCTTT
. | TRBJ1-1 | TRBV25-1 | . | CASSATPGTEAFF | TGTGCCAGCAGTGCAACCCCGGGTACTGAAGCTTTCTTT
TRBD1 | TRBJ1-5 | TRBV27 | once | CASSLHSGTGNQPQHF | TGTGCCAGCAGTTTACATTCCGGGACAGGTAATCAGCCCCAGCATTTT
. | TRBJ2-1 | TRBV11-2 | . | CASSSSRINEQFF | TGTGCCAGCAGCTCCAGTCGTATCAATGAGCAGTTCTTC
. | TRBJ1-2 | TRBV27 | . | CASTSTGPGDYGYTF | TGTGCCAGCACCTCAACAGGGCCAGGTGACTATGGCTACACCTTC
. | TRBJ1-1 | TRBV11-2 | . | CASSLTANTEAFF | TGTGCCAGCAGCTTAACAGCCAACACTGAAGCTTTCTTT
TRBD2 | TRBJ2-3 | TRBV7-2 | . | CASSLSGRTDTQYF | TGTGCCAGCAGCCTTAGCGGGCGCACAGATACGCAGTATTTT
TRBD1 | TRBJ2-7 | TRBV15 | . | CATSRDRGLRSYEQYF | TGTGCCACCAGCAGGGACAGGGGGCTGAGGTCCTACGAGCAGTACTTC
TRBD1 | TRBJ2-7 | TRBV5-1 | . | CASSLDKGAPRGEQYF | TGCGCCAGCAGCTTGGACAAGGGGGCCCCGAGGGGGGAGCAGTACTTC
TRBD1 | TRBJ1-2 | TRBV4-3 | . | CASSQDDTGGRGYTF | TGCGCCAGCAGCCAGGACGATACAGGGGGCCGTGGCTACACCTTC
. | TRBJ1-5 | TRBV18 | . | CASSPSVGTRSNQPQHF | TGTGCCAGCTCCCCGAGCGTCGGGACAAGGAGCAATCAGCCCCAGCATTTT
. | TRBJ1-1 | TRBV5-1 | . | CASSLVAGNTEAFF | TGCGCCAGCAGCTTGGTAGCGGGGAACACTGAAGCTTTCTTT
TRBD2 | TRBJ2-5 | TRBV5-6 | . | CASSLGGGETQYF | TGTGCCAGCAGCTTAGGCGGGGGGGAGACCCAGTACTTC
. | TRBJ2-1 | TRBV27 | once | CASSLGLSSYNEQFF | TGTGCCAGCAGTCTCGGACTGAGCTCCTACAATGAGCAGTTCTTC
. | TRBJ2-2 | TRBV7-2 | . | CASSYRITLGELFF | TGTGCCAGCAGCTACAGGATTACCCTGGGGGAGCTGTTTTTT
TRBD1 | TRBJ2-7 | TRBV14 | . | CASSRRGQTQEPQYF | TGTGCCAGCAGCCGAAGGGGACAGACTCAAGAACCACAGTACTTC
. | TRBJ2-3 | TRBV10-3 | . | CAINSGDSTDTQYF | TGTGCCATCAATAGCGGAGATAGCACAGATACGCAGTATTTT
. | TRBJ2-3 | TRBV5-8 | . | CASSHDRDSAQYF | TGTGCCAGCAGCCATGACAGGGACTCGGCGCAGTATTTT
TRBD2 | TRBJ2-7 | TRBV7-6 | . | CASSLDEGTTYEQYF | TGTGCCAGCAGCTTAGATGAAGGGACTACCTACGAGCAGTACTTC
. | TRBJ2-6 | TRBV18 | . | CASSPLTGSGANVLTF | TGTGCCAGCTCACCACTGACGGGTTCTGGGGCCAACGTCCTGACTTTC
TRBD1 | TRBJ1-1 | TRBV27 | . | CASSPDRGHGLGGNTEAFF | TGTGCCAGCAGTCCGGACAGGGGGCATGGGTTGGGGGGGAACACTGAAGCTTTCTTT